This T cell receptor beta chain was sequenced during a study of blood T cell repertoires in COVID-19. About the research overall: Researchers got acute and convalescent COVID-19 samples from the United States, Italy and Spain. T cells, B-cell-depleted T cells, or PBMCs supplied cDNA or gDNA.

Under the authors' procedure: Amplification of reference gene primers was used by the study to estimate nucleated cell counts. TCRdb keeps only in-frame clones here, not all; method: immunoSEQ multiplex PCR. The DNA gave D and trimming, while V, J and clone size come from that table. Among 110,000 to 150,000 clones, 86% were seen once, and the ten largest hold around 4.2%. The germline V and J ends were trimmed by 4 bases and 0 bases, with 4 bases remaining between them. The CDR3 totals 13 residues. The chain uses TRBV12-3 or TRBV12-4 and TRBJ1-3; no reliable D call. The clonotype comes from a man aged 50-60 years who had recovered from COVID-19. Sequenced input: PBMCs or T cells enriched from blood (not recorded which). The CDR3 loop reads CASSYSSGNTIYF. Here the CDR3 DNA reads TGTGCCAGCAGTTACAGCTCTGGAAACACCATATATTTT.